One and the same sample provided the 27 T cell receptor beta chains below, sequenced in a study of blood T cells in healthy people across ages. Sample-barcoded 5' priming and a J-beta primer mix drove a second PCR of about 7 to 12 cycles. A single record per CDR3 protein comes from TCRdb applying MiXCR to the 5' RACE reads. This sample has roughly 800,000 distinct CDR3 sequences, with roughly 60% found just once. The sequencing input was blood. Receptors originate from a man between 25 and 39 years old in good health.

The chain joins TRBV15 to TRBJ1-2; D not resolved. This CDR3 comprises 13 residues. V was shortened by 5 bases and J by 3 bases, with 10 bases between the two germline ends. CDR1 is LNHNV, CDR2 YYDKDF, per germline (reference sequence). The CDR3 sequence is CATSANRDYGYTF. Written as DNA, the CDR3 is TGTGCCACCAGCGCGAACCGCGACTATGGCTACACCTTC.

CDR3 loop: CASSLFKTQYF. In nucleotides, the CDR3 is TGTGCCAGCAGCCTCTTCAAGACCCAGTACTTC. This chain connects TRBV7-2 to TRBJ2-5, with unresolved D. V gave up 5 bases and J gave up 6 bases, with 7 bases separating them. Germline V gene data show CDR1 as SGHTA and CDR2 as FQGNSA. The CDR3 loop spans 11 amino acids.

The rearrangement joins TRBV10-1 to TRBJ2-5; D remains unclear. Germline assignment: CDR1 WNHNN and CDR2 SYGVQD (reference sequence). The V end lost 4 bases, the J end lost 4 bases, and 10 bases lay between the germline ends. The CDR3 has 13 residues. The CDR3 nucleotides read TGCGCCAGCAGTGGGACGACACGAGAGACCCAGTACTTC. The encoded protein is CASSGTTRETQYF.

This clonotype was seen a handful of times. The chain is built from TRBV7-2 and TRBJ2-5; 9 bases fit TRBD2. The germline CDR1 and CDR2 sequences are SGHTA and FQGNSA. The V segment lost 6 bases and the J segment 5 bases; nucleotides outside the gene matches: 7. The CDR3 runs 14 residues. In DNA, the CDR3 is TGTGCCAGCAGTCCCTCGACTAGCGGCGAGACCCAGTACTTC. Translating it yields CASSPSTSGETQYF.

The chain carries TRBV20-1 and TRBJ2-7; 8 bases are shared with TRBD2. The CDR3 length is 15 residues. Trimming at V came to 2 bases and at J to 2 bases, leaving 8 bases not matched to a gene. The germline CDR1 and CDR2 sequences are DFQATT and SNEGSKA (reference sequence). CDR3 residues: CSARFPGRATYEQYF. In DNA, the CDR3 is TGCAGTGCTAGATTCCCCGGGAGGGCCACCTACGAGCAGTACTTC.

This clonotype was found a few times. The chain links TRBV5-5 to TRBJ2-7, with 8 bases identical to TRBD1. This CDR3 region has 15 residues. Trimming cost V 1 base and J 2 bases; bases outside gene matches: 5. The germline gives CDR1 SGHKS, CDR2 YYEKEE (reference sequence). The CDR3: CASSLRPTGAYEQYF. The CDR3 DNA reads TGTGCCAGCAGCTTGAGGCCGACAGGGGCCTACGAGCAGTACTTC. Full variable domain (remainder filled in from reference TRBV5-5 and TRBJ2-7): DAGVTQSPTHLIKTRGQQVTLRCSPISGHKSVSWYQQVLGQGPQFIFQYYEKEERGRGNFPDRFSARQFPNYSSELNVNALLLGDSALYLCASSLRPTGAYEQYFGPGTRLTVT.

The chain employs TRBV6-6 and TRBJ2-7; the D call may be TRBD1 or TRBD2 (5 bases each). Germline loops: CDR1 MNHNY, CDR2 SVGAGI (reference sequence). CDR3 size: 16 residues. The V end was cut by 4 bases, the J end by 1 base, with 17 bases between. CDR3 bases: TGTGCCAGCAGTTTGAGGGGTGCAACTGAGTCCTACGAGCAGTACTTC. Its protein is CASSLRGATESYEQYF.

The CDR3 nucleotides are TGCAGTGCCGGGCCCCCCGGACAAGCCTATGGCTACACCTTC. The encoded protein is CSAGPPGQAYGYTF. The rearrangement uses TRBV20-1 and TRBJ1-2; TRBD1 might be the D (5 bases). CDR1 is DFQATT and CDR2 is SNEGSKA in the germline V gene (reference sequence). The CDR3 is 14 residues long. The ends were cut back, 6 bases at V and 4 bases at J, with 18 bases in the middle.

The chain joins TRBV5-1 to TRBJ2-7, with a weak D call TRBD1 (5 bases). This CDR3 region has 15 residues. Trimming left V 0 bases short and J 5 bases short, with 15 bases between. The germline CDR1 and CDR2 sequences are SGHRS and YFSETQ. DNA for the CDR3: TGCGCCAGCAGCTTGGAAATGGGCAGGGCCCACGAGCAGTACTTC. Translated, it gives CASSLEMGRAHEQYF.

This rearrangement joins TRBV28 to TRBJ2-5; D gene ambiguous. Germline assignment: CDR1 MDHEN and CDR2 SYDVKM. Trimming removed 8 bases at V and 2 bases at J, with 18 bases between. The CDR3 is made up of 15 amino acids. The DNA for the CDR3 is TGTGCCAGCGGCAGACTGGACCCTACTCAAGAGACCCAGTACTTC. It translates to CASGRLDPTQETQYF.

The CDR3 DNA sequence: TGTGCCAGCAGTTACGTCGGGAGGGCCTTTGTGGGTGAGCAGTTCTTC. Translating it yields CASSYVGRAFVGEQFF. This chain connects TRBV6-2 or TRBV6-3 to TRBJ2-1; 8 bases match TRBD2. Germline trimming cut 2 bases from V and 9 bases from J; bases unmatched to any gene: 12. Germline CDR1 and CDR2: MNHEY and SVGEGT. The CDR3 contains 16 residues.

This chain uses TRBV7-8 with TRBJ2-5, with D perhaps matching TRBD2 (6 bases). The ends were cut back, 2 bases at V and 4 bases at J, with 17 bases in the middle. The length of the CDR3 is 16 residues. Germline CDR1 is SGHVS and CDR2 is FQNEAQ. For the CDR3, the DNA is TGTGCCAGCAGCTTATCCGGGAGTGGCCGGGGAGAGACCCAGTACTTC. Its translation is CASSLSGSGRGETQYF.

The gene calls are TRBV20-1 and TRBJ2-1; weak D call: TRBD1 (5 bases). CDR1 DFQATT and CDR2 SNEGSKA come from the germline V gene (reference sequence). V was pared by 4 bases and J by 3 bases, with 16 bases between. This CDR3 is built from 15 residues. The CDR3 DNA reads as TGCAGTGCTATTTGGCCAGGGCAAAACTACAATGAGCAGTTCTTC. It specifies CSAIWPGQNYNEQFF.

The J gene is TRBJ1-2, the V gene TRBV3-1; 9 bases match TRBD1. Germline loops: CDR1 LGHDT, CDR2 YNNKEL (reference sequence). Germline trimming cut 5 bases from V and 5 bases from J; bases unmatched to any gene: 18. The CDR3 loop spans 18 amino acids. CDR3 DNA sequence: TGTGCCAGCAGCTCTAGGGGGGACAGGGCTACAGGACTATATGGCTACACCTTC. This gives the protein CASSSRGDRATGLYGYTF.

This clonotype occurred a few times. The chain combines TRBV29-1 with TRBJ2-3; 14 bases match TRBD2. This CDR3 is 16 amino acids long. The germline CDR1 and CDR2 sequences are SQVTM and ANQGSEA. V lost 4 bases to trimming and J lost 2 bases; unmatched junction nucleotides: 5. The CDR3 region is CSVVGTSGSYTDTQYF. The CDR3 bases are TGCAGCGTTGTGGGGACTAGCGGGAGCTACACAGATACGCAGTATTTT.

This clonotype showed up just a few times. V is TRBV20-1 and J is TRBJ2-7, with 13 bases fitting TRBD2. The DNA end is a closer match to TRBJ2-5, so the J assignment may be wrong. CDR3 length: 15 residues. Germline CDR1 DFQATT, CDR2 SNEGSKA (reference sequence). The CDR3 loop reads CSARALAGGLETQYF. For the CDR3, the DNA is TGCAGTGCTAGAGCACTAGCGGGAGGGCTAGAGACCCAGTACTTC.

The V call is TRBV2, the J call TRBJ2-5; possibly TRBD1 or TRBD2 for D (5 bases each). The CDR3 runs to 14 residues. Germline-derived CDR1 and CDR2 are SNHLY and FYNNEI. Trimming pared 6 bases from V and 2 bases from J, leaving 13 bases between. Written as DNA, the CDR3 is TGTGCCAGCAGCAGGTTGGGGGAACAAGAGACCCAGTACTTC. It yields the protein CASSRLGEQETQYF.

This clonotype has just a few counts. V usage is TRBV28 and J usage is TRBJ2-5; 7 bases line up with TRBD1. Germline values: CDR1 MDHEN, CDR2 SYDVKM. CDR3 length equals 13 residues. V gave up 5 bases and J gave up 4 bases; unmatched junction bases: 4. CDR3 nucleotide sequence: TGTGCCAGCAGTGATGACAGGGCAGAGACCCAGTACTTC. Translating it yields CASSDDRAETQYF. The entire variable domain, with the rest obtained from reference TRBV28 and TRBJ2-5, is as follows: DVKVTQSSRYLVKRTGEKVFLECVQDMDHENMFWYRQDPGLGLRLIYFSYDVKMKEKGDIPEGYSVSREKKERFSLILESASTNQTSMYLCASSDDRAETQYFGPGTRLLVL.

This chain links TRBV11-2 with TRBJ2-2; a possible D gene is TRBD2 (5 bases). Germline lookup yields CDR1 SGHAT and CDR2 FQNNGV. The CDR3 consists of 15 residues. V shed 5 bases and J shed 5 bases, with 15 bases lying between them. DNA for the CDR3: TGTGCCAGCAGCGAGGGTGTTTACGGGACCGGGGAGCTGTTTTTT. This encodes CASSEGVYGTGELFF.

CDR3 sequence reads: CASILYGELFF. The CDR3 coding sequence is TGTGCCAGCATTTTATACGGGGAGCTGTTTTTT. V and J are TRBV6-1 and TRBJ2-2; D gene ambiguous. Germline lookup yields CDR1 MNHNS and CDR2 SASEGT. The length of the CDR3 is 11 residues. Trimming took 7 bases from V and 7 from J, leaving 7 bases between them.

V and J are TRBV20-1 and TRBJ1-2, with D unclear. The CDR3 totals 12 residues. The germline V and J ends were trimmed by 6 bases and 3 bases, with 11 bases remaining between them. Germline V gives CDR1 DFQATT, CDR2 SNEGSKA (reference sequence). This chain's CDR3 is CSAITPDYGYTF. In DNA, the CDR3 is TGCAGTGCCATTACACCCGACTATGGCTACACCTTC.

J is TRBJ1-2 and V is TRBV6-5; D not resolved. Germline loops: CDR1 MNHEY, CDR2 SVGAGI. The V and J ends lost 0 bases and 7 bases respectively, with 12 bases between them. The CDR3 extends over 14 amino acids. The CDR3 nucleotides read TGTGCCAGCAGTTACTCATGGTCCGACGGTGGCTACACCTTC. Its protein is CASSYSWSDGGYTF.

This clonotype was counted only a few times. This chain connects TRBV15 to TRBJ1-1; TRBD1 matches 7 bases. Trimming took 0 bases from V and 4 from J; bases not matched to a gene: 2. CDR1 is LNHNV, CDR2 YYDKDF, per germline (reference sequence). CDR3 size: 14 residues. The CDR3 spells CATSRDDRVTEAFF. CDR3 nucleotides: TGTGCCACCAGCAGAGATGACAGGGTCACTGAAGCTTTCTTT. The variable domain in full, with the rest retrieved from reference TRBV15 and TRBJ1-1, is DAMVIQNPRYQVTQFGKPVTLSCSQTLNHNVMYWYQQKSSQAPKLLFHYYDKDFNNEADTPDNFQSRRPNTSFCFLDIRSPGLGDTAMYLCATSRDDRVTEAFFGQGTRLTVV.

This sequence joins TRBV12-3 or TRBV12-4 and TRBJ2-1; 9 bases match TRBD1. V lost 2 bases, J lost 3 bases, and 5 bases stayed unmatched. There are 16 residues in the CDR3. CDR3 sequence: CASSLSVTGGYNEQFF. The CDR3, as DNA: TGTGCCAGCAGTTTATCAGTGACAGGGGGCTACAATGAGCAGTTCTTC.

V usage is TRBV13 and J usage is TRBJ2-1; tentatively, D is TRBD2 (6 bases). Trimming took off 5 bases at V and 5 bases at J, with 16 bases between the two ends. The CDR3 covers 15 residues. CDR1 is PRHDT and CDR2 is FYEKMQ in the germline V gene (reference sequence). Here the CDR3 reads CASSQSSAGDNEQFF. CDR3 nucleotides: TGTGCCAGCAGCCAATCTAGCGCTGGTGACAATGAGCAGTTCTTC.

The V gene is TRBV28, the J gene TRBJ2-4; D not certain. The CDR3 runs to 16 residues. Deletions cut 4 bases from V and 4 bases from J, with 17 bases between. The germline V gene encodes CDR1 MDHEN and CDR2 SYDVKM. The CDR3: CASSSHASVGKNIQYF. DNA for the CDR3: TGTGCCAGCAGTTCCCACGCTTCGGTGGGAAAAAACATTCAGTACTTC.

This chain uses TRBV12-3 or TRBV12-4 with TRBJ2-3, with D possibly being TRBD2 (6 bases). The CDR3 is 15 residues long. Trimming stripped 6 bases from V and 0 bases from J, with 13 bases between. CDR3 sequence reads: CASSTSGHSTDTQYF. For the CDR3, the DNA is TGTGCCAGCAGCACCAGCGGGCATAGCACAGATACGCAGTATTTT.